This entry describes one TCR beta chain. The antigen remains unidentified. This record belongs to a study of neurological immune-mediated disorders. Study-wide results and caveats: The most TCR clonal expansion was seen in HTLV-1-associated myelopathy, whereas the least was seen in multiple sclerosis, below the level in healthy controls. Across subjects, expanded clones had no CDR3 amino acid sequences in common, pointing to private repertoires in all groups.

TCRdb redid the calling of the 5' RACE reads with MiXCR, one entry per CDR3 protein. The repertoire includes roughly 60,000 distinct CDR3 sequences, roughly 10% of them detected once, and around 12% sits in the top ten. Time point given: longitudinal time-point 2. Trimming pared 6 bases from V and 2 bases from J, leaving 5 bases between. This CDR3 has 11 amino acids. CDR1 and CDR2 from the germline V gene are KGHSH and LQKENI. This chain connects TRBV18 to TRBJ2-7; D is unclear. This receptor was obtained from a man aged 25 to 45 in good health. Sequences were obtained from PBMCs. CDR3 loop: CASSTTYEQYF. CDR3 DNA: TGTGCCAGCTCCACTACCTACGAGCAGTACTTC.